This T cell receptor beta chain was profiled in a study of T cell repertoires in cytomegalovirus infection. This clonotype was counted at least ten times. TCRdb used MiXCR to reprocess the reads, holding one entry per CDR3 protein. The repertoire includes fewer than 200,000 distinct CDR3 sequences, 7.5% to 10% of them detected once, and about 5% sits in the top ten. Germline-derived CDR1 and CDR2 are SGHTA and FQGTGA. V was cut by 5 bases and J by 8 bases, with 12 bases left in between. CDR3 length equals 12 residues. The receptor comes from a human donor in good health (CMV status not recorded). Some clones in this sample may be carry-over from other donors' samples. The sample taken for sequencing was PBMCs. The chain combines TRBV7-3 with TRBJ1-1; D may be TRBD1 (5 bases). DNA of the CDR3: TGTGCCAGCAGCGGCTCGGGGACCGAAGCTTTCTTT. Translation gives CASSGSGTEAFF.